The 30 T cell receptor beta chains below come from one sample, sequenced in a study of blood T cell repertoires in COVID-19. The protocol was immunoSEQ multiplex PCR, while the TCRdb copy is restricted to in-frame clones and leaves out a portion. The table lists 99,000 or so clones, about 82% of them singletons. The sample taken for sequencing was peripheral blood. The receptor set was obtained from a woman aged 60 to 75 in a cohort sampled during active or convalescent COVID-19.

The V call is TRBV5-8, the J call TRBJ1-5, with 8 positions matching TRBD1. The CDR3 has 16 residues. CDR1 is SGHTS, CDR2 YDEGEE, per germline. Trimming took 7 bases from V and 6 from J; bases not matched to a gene: 15. Written as DNA, the CDR3 is TGTGCCAGCCTGAGGGGACAGGAAAGAAGAGGTCAGCCCCAGCATTTT. This translates into CASLRGQERRGQPQHF. The entire variable domain, with the rest obtained from reference TRBV5-8 and TRBJ1-5, is as follows: EAGVTQSPTHLIKTRGQQATLRCSPISGHTSVYWYQQALGLGLQFLLWYDEGEERNRGNFPPRFSGRQFPNYSSELNVNALELEDSALYLCASLRGQERRGQPQHFGDGTRLSIL.

The chain recombines TRBV6-5 with TRBJ2-7; TRBD1 matches 8 bases. The germline gives CDR1 MNHEY, CDR2 SVGAGI. This CDR3 is 15 amino acids long. J gave up 4 bases and V 6 bases, and 11 bases lay outside the gene matches. The CDR3 spells CASRDPGQGRYEQYF. The CDR3 DNA sequence: TGTGCCAGCAGAGACCCCGGACAGGGACGGTACGAGCAGTACTTC.

This CDR3 reads CASSQPGTGFYEQYF. In nucleotides, the CDR3 is TGCGCCAGCAGCCAACCCGGGACAGGGTTCTACGAGCAGTACTTC. The chain recombines TRBV4-1 with TRBJ2-7; 9 positions match TRBD1. Germline V lookup: CDR1 MGHRA, CDR2 YSYEKL. The length of the CDR3 is 15 residues. V shed 2 bases, J shed 3 bases, and the junction held 5 bases outside the gene matches.

A single count supports this clone. V usage is TRBV5-6 and J usage is TRBJ1-6; TRBD1 agrees at 8 bases. V shed 3 bases and J 13 bases; nucleotides not matched to a gene: 6. The CDR3 contains 13 residues. Germline CDR1 and CDR2: SGHDT and YYEEEE. The CDR3 DNA follows: TGTGCCAGCAGCTCGGGACAGGTGGTTCCCCTCCACTTT. This encodes CASSSGQVVPLHF.

This chain uses TRBV14 with TRBJ2-7; 8 positions agree with TRBD2. J gave up 3 bases and V 0 bases, and 7 bases lay outside the gene matches. CDR3 length: 16 amino acids. Germline CDR1 and CDR2: SGHDN and FVKESK. DNA of the CDR3: TGTGCCAGCAGCCAAGATTCGGTAGCGGGGTACTACGAGCAGTACTTC. Protein: CASSQDSVAGYYEQYF.

J is TRBJ2-5 and V is TRBV28; weak D call: TRBD1 (5 bases). V dropped 3 bases and J dropped 5 bases, with 13 bases sitting between them. This CDR3 contains 14 residues. Per the germline V gene, CDR1 is MDHEN and CDR2 is SYDVKM. The CDR3, as DNA: TGTGCCAGCAGTTTGGGGCTGCCCGGGGAGACCCAGTACTTC. It encodes CASSLGLPGETQYF.

The chain joins TRBV5-1 to TRBJ2-7; TRBD2 is a possible D gene (6 bases). Germline CDR1 reads SGHRS; CDR2 reads YFSETQ. With 4 bases removed from V and 0 bases from J, the gap between germline ends came to 17 bases. The CDR3 length is 16 residues. The CDR3 spells CASSVRLGGSSYEQYF. CDR3 DNA sequence: TGCGCCAGCAGCGTCCGTCTAGGAGGGAGCTCCTACGAGCAGTACTTC.

The rearrangement uses TRBV19 and TRBJ1-5; 10 bases are a match to TRBD1. CDR3 size: 17 residues. The germline V gene has CDR1 LNHDA and CDR2 SQIVND (reference sequence). Unmatched junction bases numbered 3, after V lost 1 base and J lost 0 bases. The CDR3 bases are TGTGCCAGTAGTATAGGGGGACAGGGGCGTAGCAATCAGCCCCAGCATTTT. Amino acid sequence: CASSIGGQGRSNQPQHF.

This chain links TRBV28 with TRBJ2-7, with D perhaps TRBD2 (6 bases). The CDR3 has 16 amino acids. The V end was cut by 4 bases, the J end by 3 bases, with 19 bases between. Germline CDR1 reads MDHEN; CDR2 reads SYDVKM. The CDR3 nucleotides are TGTGCCAGCAGTTCTACCCGACGACTAGTAAGCTACGAGCAGTACTTC. It yields the protein CASSSTRRLVSYEQYF.

This sequence joins TRBV3-1 (or the pseudogene TRBV3-2) and TRBJ1-2, with 8 bases identical to TRBD1. This CDR3 comprises 15 residues. The germline V gene has CDR1 LGHDT and CDR2 YNNKEL (reference sequence). The J segment lost 8 bases and the V segment lost 4 bases, leaving 12 bases of the junction unmatched. The CDR3 sequence is CASSPQGQAGAGYTF. The CDR3 coding sequence is TGTGCCAGCAGCCCCCAGGGACAGGCTGGAGCCGGCTACACCTTC.

V gene TRBV3-1 (or the pseudogene TRBV3-2) combines with J gene TRBJ2-7, with 9 bases that match TRBD2. Germline V gene data show CDR1 as LGHDT and CDR2 as YNNKEL (reference sequence). There are 17 residues in the CDR3. V trimming: 3 bases; J trimming: 0 bases; junction bases outside the gene matches: 9. This chain's CDR3 is CASSQSGLAGPSYEQYF. In nucleotides, the CDR3 is TGTGCCAGCAGCCAGTCTGGGCTAGCGGGACCCTCCTACGAGCAGTACTTC.

As regards this clone: At one end, the junction sequence differs from germline, possibly due to a read error. J is TRBJ2-6 and V is TRBV7-3; TRBD1 agrees at 10 bases. CDR1 and CDR2 (germline): SGHTA, FQGTGA. The CDR3 is made up of 17 amino acids. In nucleotides, the CDR3 is TGTGCCAGCAGCGTAACCGGGACAGGGGCTGGGGCCAACGTCCTGACTTTC. It encodes CASSVTGTGAGANVLTF.

This chain uses TRBV5-1 with TRBJ1-1; 10 nucleotides align to TRBD1. V was pared by 4 bases and J by 9 bases, with 3 bases of the junction left unmatched. CDR1 and CDR2 (germline): SGHRS, YFSETQ. This CDR3 comprises 12 residues. The CDR3: CASSGDRGQAFF. The CDR3, as DNA: TGCGCCAGCAGCGGGGACAGGGGTCAAGCTTTCTTT.

This chain connects TRBV12-5 to TRBJ1-2; TRBD1 agrees at 9 bases. Germline CDR1 LGHNT, CDR2 FRNRAP. V lost 4 bases to trimming and J lost 8 bases; unmatched junction nucleotides: 11. This CDR3 contains 15 residues. The CDR3 coding sequence is TGTGCTAGTGGTTCCTCCGGGACAGGGATCAGCGGCTACACCTTC. Amino acid sequence: CASGSSGTGISGYTF. Full variable domain (outside the CDR3, taken from reference TRBV12-5 and TRBJ1-2): DARVTQTPRHKVTEMGQEVTMRCQPILGHNTVFWYRQTMMQGLELLAYFRNRAPLDDSGMPKDRFSAEMPDATLATLKIQPSEPRDSAVYFCASGSSGTGISGYTFGSGTRLTVV.

This clone is a singleton in its sample. The rearrangement uses TRBV29-1 and TRBJ1-1; 8 bases align to TRBD1. With 6 bases clipped from V and 2 bases from J, the junction kept 8 bases outside the gene matches. This CDR3 region has 14 residues. Germline-derived CDR1 and CDR2 are SQVTM and ANQGSEA. CDR3 in amino acids: CSVPRGHSNTEAFF. In nucleotides, the CDR3 is TGCAGCGTGCCCAGGGGGCACTCCAACACTGAAGCTTTCTTT.

V and J are TRBV3-1 (or the pseudogene TRBV3-2) and TRBJ1-2, with 7 bases matching TRBD1. Germline V gene lookup returns CDR1 LGHDT and CDR2 YNNKEL (reference sequence). The CDR3 contains 15 residues. The V gene end was trimmed by 0 bases and the J gene end by 4 bases; junction bases not matched to a gene: 5. CDR3 loop: CASSQDLNRGYGYTF. CDR3 in DNA: TGTGCCAGCAGCCAAGATCTTAACAGGGGCTATGGCTACACCTTC.

The chain employs TRBV15 and TRBJ2-7, with 7 bases aligning to TRBD2. The V gene's germline CDR1 is LNHNV and CDR2 YYDKDF (reference sequence). The V gene end was trimmed by 1 base and the J gene end by 5 bases; junction bases not matched to a gene: 11. The CDR3 loop spans 16 amino acids. In nucleotides, the CDR3 is TGTGCCACCAGCAGAGGCGGGAGTAGCGGCGCCCACGAGCAGTACTTC. Its protein product is CATSRGGSSGAHEQYF.

The V call is TRBV5-1, the J call TRBJ2-2; possible D gene TRBD2, 6 bases. The CDR3 covers 13 residues. Germline CDR1 SGHRS, CDR2 YFSETQ. The V end lost 4 bases, the J end lost 4 bases, and 8 bases lay between the germline ends. The CDR3 sequence is CASSAGFTGELFF. CDR3 DNA: TGCGCCAGCAGCGCGGGATTCACCGGGGAGCTGTTTTTT.

A single count supports this clone. The chain has TRBV5-1 and TRBJ1-6; a weak D match, TRBD1 (6 bases). Germline V gives CDR1 SGHRS, CDR2 YFSETQ. Trimming left V 1 base short and J 7 bases short, with 9 bases between. There are 14 residues in the CDR3. CDR3 sequence reads: CASSLTTGNSPLHF. The CDR3 DNA reads TGCGCCAGCAGCTTGACGACAGGAAATTCACCCCTCCACTTT.

V is TRBV11-1 and J is TRBJ2-7; 8 nucleotides align to TRBD2. The germline V gene encodes CDR1 SGHAT and CDR2 FQDESV (reference sequence). The CDR3 runs to 16 residues. V was pared by 1 base and J by 0 bases, with 5 bases of the junction left unmatched. The CDR3 nucleotides read TGTGCCAGCAGCTTAGATGGGCGGGGGGTCTCCTACGAGCAGTACTTC. Translation: CASSLDGRGVSYEQYF.

The chain has TRBV7-9 and TRBJ2-7, with D possibly TRBD1 on 6 matching bases. The CDR3 consists of 14 residues. Germline loops: CDR1 SEHNR, CDR2 FQNEAQ (reference sequence). Trimming cost V 3 bases and J 6 bases, with 15 bases left between them. This CDR3 reads CASSLTGGLGEQYF. CDR3 sequence (DNA): TGTGCCAGCAGCTTGACAGGTGGGCTAGGCGAGCAGTACTTC.

This clone was counted a single time. The chain links TRBV9 to TRBJ1-3, with D maybe TRBD1 (6 bases). Germline CDR1 SGDLS, CDR2 YYNGEE. Trimming removed 5 bases at V and 2 bases at J, with 14 bases between. The length of the CDR3 is 15 residues. The CDR3 is CASSETGNPGNTIYF. The CDR3 nucleotides are TGTGCCAGCAGTGAAACAGGGAATCCTGGAAACACCATATATTTT.

The rearrangement joins TRBV3-1 (or the pseudogene TRBV3-2) to TRBJ2-6; 9 nucleotides line up with TRBD1. CDR3 length: 17 residues. The J segment lost 0 bases and the V segment lost 4 bases, leaving 4 bases of the junction unmatched. The germline CDR1 and CDR2 sequences are LGHDT and YNNKEL (reference sequence). CDR3 in amino acids: CASSLRDRDSGANVLTF. CDR3 DNA sequence: TGTGCCAGCAGCCTCCGGGACAGGGACTCTGGGGCCAACGTCCTGACTTTC.

J is TRBJ2-3 and V is TRBV4-2; no clear D gene. The CDR3 runs 13 residues. Trimming shortened V by 2 bases and J by 0 bases, and 3 bases separated the two germline ends. Looked up from germline, CDR1 is LGHNA and CDR2 is YNFKEQ. The CDR3 bases are TGTGCCAGCAGCCAACCTAGCACAGATACGCAGTATTTT. Its translation: CASSQPSTDTQYF.

V gene TRBV7-2 combines with J gene TRBJ1-5, with 7 bases aligning to TRBD1. The V gene end was trimmed by 5 bases and the J gene end by 0 bases; junction bases not matched to a gene: 4. Looked up from germline, CDR1 is SGHTA and CDR2 is FQGNSA. The CDR3 contains 15 residues. In DNA form, the CDR3 reads TGTGCCAGCAGCGGACAGGCGCTTAGCAATCAGCCCCAGCATTTT. It yields the protein CASSGQALSNQPQHF.

The chain uses TRBV6-5 and TRBJ2-7; the D gene is possibly TRBD2 (5 bases). The V gene lost 0 bases and the J gene lost 1 base, with 10 bases spanning the gap. CDR1 is MNHEY, CDR2 SVGAGI, per germline. The CDR3 runs to 15 residues. CDR3 coding DNA: TGTGCCAGCAGTTACTCGATGACGGGATCCTACGAGCAGTACTTC. Protein sequence: CASSYSMTGSYEQYF.

This sequence joins TRBV28 and TRBJ1-2; 8 bases map to TRBD1. CDR1 is MDHEN and CDR2 is SYDVKM in the germline V gene. The CDR3 sequence is 13 residues long. The trim removed 2 bases at V and 7 bases at J, leaving 3 bases unmatched. Written as DNA, the CDR3 is TGTGCCAGCAGTTTACTAACAGGGGGTGGCTACACCTTC. This encodes CASSLLTGGGYTF.

This clone was seen a few times. The chain carries TRBV5-1 and TRBJ2-7; tentatively, D is TRBD2 (6 bases). Germline CDR1 SGHRS, CDR2 YFSETQ. Trimming took off 0 bases at V and 5 bases at J, with 12 bases between the two ends. The CDR3 loop spans 14 amino acids. The CDR3 DNA reads TGCGCCAGCAGCTTGGGGGGACTGAGTAACGAGCAGTACTTC. It yields the protein CASSLGGLSNEQYF.

V is TRBV9 and J is TRBJ2-7, with a tentative D call TRBD1 (6 bases). The CDR3 covers 14 residues. The germline gives CDR1 SGDLS, CDR2 YYNGEE. The V and J ends lost 4 bases and 2 bases respectively, with 13 bases between them. For the CDR3, the DNA is TGTGCCAGCAGCAGGCAGGGGTCGGCCTACGAGCAGTACTTC. This gives the protein CASSRQGSAYEQYF.

This chain joins TRBV5-4 and TRBJ2-7, with D uncertain. Trimming pared 4 bases from V and 0 bases from J, leaving 14 bases between. From germline, CDR1 is SGHNT and CDR2 YYREEE (reference sequence). CDR3 length: 15 residues. CDR3 sequence: CASSPSGSLSYEQYF. The CDR3 bases are TGTGCCAGCAGCCCCTCGGGTAGCCTCTCCTACGAGCAGTACTTC. The whole variable domain, filled in from reference TRBV5-4 and TRBJ2-7, reads ETGVTQSPTHLIKTRGQQVTLRCSSQSGHNTVSWYQQALGQGPQFIFQYYREEENGRGNFPPRFSGLQFPNYSSELNVNALELDDSALYLCASSPSGSLSYEQYFGPGTRLTVT.